These T cell receptor beta chains were read from a single sample in a study of blood T cells in healthy people across ages. Each CDR3 protein is one row after TCRdb ran MiXCR on the 5' RACE reads. The sample has 650,000 to 950,000 distinct CDR3 sequences, around 42% seen once. The material sequenced was blood. These TCRs come from a man aged 60 to 75 in good health. Each CDR3 is given with its conserved first and last residue. Each record gives: V gene, J gene, D gene, clone size, CDR3 DNA, CDR3 protein. The D gene is left open where the match is weak. Size is stated for part of the rows, as once, few or many counts, or as a class when the clone is expanded.

V gene: TRBV12-3/TRBV12-4; J gene: TRBJ2-7; D gene: NA; clone size: few; CDR3 DNA: TGTGCCAGCAGTTTTCAGTCTCACTCCTACGAGCAGTACTTC; CDR3 protein: CASSFQSHSYEQYF
V gene: TRBV20-1; J gene: TRBJ2-3; D gene: TRBD1; clone size: few; CDR3 DNA: TGCAGTGCTATCTCGGGACAGGGGATGGATACGCAGTATTTT; CDR3 protein: CSAISGQGMDTQYF
V gene: TRBV20-1; J gene: TRBJ2-5; D gene: NA; clone size: few; CDR3 DNA: TGCAGTGCTAGAGGTCGGGACCCCTCCCAAGAGACCCAGTACTTC; CDR3 protein: CSARGRDPSQETQYF
V gene: TRBV6-2/TRBV6-3; J gene: TRBJ2-7; D gene: NA; clone size: few; CDR3 DNA: TGTGCCAGCGGGGGACCTAAGTCCTCCTACGAGCAGTACTTC; CDR3 protein: CASGGPKSSYEQYF
V gene: TRBV24-1; J gene: TRBJ2-3; D gene: NA; clone size: once; CDR3 DNA: TGTGCCACCAGTGATGGTTTGAGGGGAGGCAGGGGGTACCCAGATGCGCAGTATTTT; CDR3 protein: CATSDGLRGGRGYPDAQYF
V gene: TRBV7-2; J gene: TRBJ2-1; D gene: NA; clone size: NA; CDR3 DNA: TGTGCCAGCAGCATGGAGGGTACGGCACGGGGTGAGCAGTTCTTC; CDR3 protein: CASSMEGTARGEQFF
V gene: TRBV10-3; J gene: TRBJ2-4; D gene: NA; clone size: once; CDR3 DNA: TGTGCCATCAGTGAGTCTCTGGGGGTCGACATTCAGTACTTC; CDR3 protein: CAISESLGVDIQYF
V gene: TRBV5-1; J gene: TRBJ2-5; D gene: NA; clone size: NA; CDR3 DNA: TGCGCCAGCAGCGAGGAGGCAGCTTTGAGGGAGACCCAGTACTTC; CDR3 protein: CASSEEAALRETQYF
V gene: TRBV12-3/TRBV12-4; J gene: TRBJ2-3; D gene: NA; clone size: few; CDR3 DNA: TGTGCCAGCAGTTTCCCGACTAGAAGGGCTTTTAGCACAGATACGCAGTATTTT; CDR3 protein: CASSFPTRRAFSTDTQYF
V gene: TRBV27; J gene: TRBJ2-7; D gene: NA; clone size: many; CDR3 DNA: TGTGCCAGCAGTGGCGGGCGAGCCTACGAGCAGTACTTC; CDR3 protein: CASSGGRAYEQYF
V gene: TRBV13; J gene: TRBJ2-1; D gene: TRBD1; clone size: NA; CDR3 DNA: TGTGCCAACAGCTTCCGACAGGGATGGAATGAGCAGTTCTTC; CDR3 protein: CANSFRQGWNEQFF
V gene: TRBV7-6; J gene: TRBJ1-2; D gene: TRBD1; clone size: NA; CDR3 DNA: TGTGCCAGCAGCTTAGCATTCGGAGACAGGGGTCAAGGCTACACCTTC; CDR3 protein: CASSLAFGDRGQGYTF
V gene: TRBV6-1; J gene: TRBJ1-2; D gene: NA; clone size: NA; CDR3 DNA: TGTGCCAGCAGGGCGGGGGTCGGGACCCTATCCTATGGCTACACCTTC; CDR3 protein: CASRAGVGTLSYGYTF
V gene: TRBV4-1; J gene: TRBJ1-3; D gene: NA; clone size: few; CDR3 DNA: TGCGCCAGCAGCCCTACGACGTCCTCTGGAAACACCATATATTTT; CDR3 protein: CASSPTTSSGNTIYF
V gene: TRBV14; J gene: TRBJ2-5; D gene: NA; clone size: few; CDR3 DNA: TGTGCCAGCAGCCATCGGGAGCCCGAAGAGACCCAGTACTTC; CDR3 protein: CASSHREPEETQYF
V gene: TRBV7-2; J gene: TRBJ2-1; D gene: NA; clone size: few; CDR3 DNA: TGTGCCAGCAGCCAAAGACACAGCTCCTACAATGAGCAGTTCTTC; CDR3 protein: CASSQRHSSYNEQFF
V gene: TRBV5-1; J gene: TRBJ1-1; D gene: TRBD1; clone size: NA; CDR3 DNA: TGCGCCAGCAGCTTGGGGGACAGGAGCTTAAACACTGAAGCTTTCTTT; CDR3 protein: CASSLGDRSLNTEAFF
V gene: TRBV9; J gene: TRBJ2-1; D gene: NA; clone size: NA; CDR3 DNA: TGTGCCAGCAGCTTCGGGACTTCTTATAATGAGCAGTTCTTC; CDR3 protein: CASSFGTSYNEQFF
V gene: TRBV28; J gene: TRBJ2-1; D gene: TRBD1; clone size: NA; CDR3 DNA: TGTGCCAGCAGCCCAACAGGGGTTACGAATTACAATGAGCAGTTCTTC; CDR3 protein: CASSPTGVTNYNEQFF
V gene: TRBV7-3; J gene: TRBJ2-1; D gene: NA; clone size: few; CDR3 DNA: TGTGCCAGCAGCTTAACATTGGGGGGGCGAAACAATGAGCAGTTCTTC; CDR3 protein: CASSLTLGGRNNEQFF
V gene: TRBV12-3/TRBV12-4; J gene: TRBJ2-5; D gene: TRBD1; clone size: few; CDR3 DNA: TGTGCCAGCAAGCCATCCGGGACAGGGTCTCGACCCCAGTACTTC; CDR3 protein: CASKPSGTGSRPQYF
V gene: TRBV7-2; J gene: TRBJ2-4; D gene: TRBD2; clone size: NA; CDR3 DNA: TGTGCCAGCAGCTACACTAGCGGGGGGGGCGCCTACAATGAGCAGTACTTC; CDR3 protein: CASSYTSGGGAYNEQYF
V gene: TRBV20-1; J gene: TRBJ1-6; D gene: NA; clone size: NA; CDR3 DNA: TGCAGTGCTACAGAGCCCCTAGGAGGCTCACCCCTCCACTTT; CDR3 protein: CSATEPLGGSPLHF
V gene: TRBV14; J gene: TRBJ2-1; D gene: NA; clone size: few; CDR3 DNA: TGTGCCAGCAGCCAAGTTCGGTCCCTGCTTAACAATGAGCAGTTCTTC; CDR3 protein: CASSQVRSLLNNEQFF
V gene: TRBV11-3; J gene: TRBJ2-7; D gene: NA; clone size: few; CDR3 DNA: TGTGCCAGCAGTGGGATGGTTTACGAGCAGTACTTC; CDR3 protein: CASSGMVYEQYF
V gene: TRBV12-3/TRBV12-4; J gene: TRBJ2-5; D gene: NA; clone size: few; CDR3 DNA: TGTGCCAGCAGGACAGATCCCCAAGAGACCCAGTACTTC; CDR3 protein: CASRTDPQETQYF
V gene: TRBV20-1; J gene: TRBJ2-3; D gene: NA; clone size: few; CDR3 DNA: TGCAGTGCTAGAGAGGGGGCGTCCGCGGGAGATACGCAGTATTTT; CDR3 protein: CSAREGASAGDTQYF
V gene: TRBV20-1; J gene: TRBJ1-4; D gene: NA; clone size: NA; CDR3 DNA: TGCAGTGCTAGAGATTTGGGGTCAAAACTGTTTTTT; CDR3 protein: CSARDLGSKLFF
V gene: TRBV20-1; J gene: TRBJ2-7; D gene: NA; clone size: few; CDR3 DNA: TGCAGTGCTAGAGTGCAGGGTCGGGACGAGCAGTACTTC; CDR3 protein: CSARVQGRDEQYF
V gene: TRBV7-2; J gene: TRBJ1-5; D gene: NA; clone size: NA; CDR3 DNA: TGTGCCAGCGGAGCTCCGGGCAATCAGCCCCAGCATTTT; CDR3 protein: CASGAPGNQPQHF
V gene: TRBV2; J gene: TRBJ1-4; D gene: NA; clone size: NA; CDR3 DNA: TGTGCCAGCAGTGCCCGGAGTGGGGGCACAAGAGAAAAACTGTTTTTT; CDR3 protein: CASSARSGGTREKLFF
V gene: TRBV3-1; J gene: TRBJ2-7; D gene: NA; clone size: NA; CDR3 DNA: TGTGCCAGCAGCCTAACCGCCTTAGGAGTTTCCGAGCAGTACTTC; CDR3 protein: CASSLTALGVSEQYF
V gene: TRBV20-1; J gene: TRBJ2-5; D gene: NA; clone size: few; CDR3 DNA: TGCAGTGCTTATCCCAGGGGATGGGAGACCCAGTACTTC; CDR3 protein: CSAYPRGWETQYF
V gene: TRBV15; J gene: TRBJ2-1; D gene: NA; clone size: NA; CDR3 DNA: TGTGCCACCAGCAGAGATCTCGGCGGATACAATGAGCAGTTCTTC; CDR3 protein: CATSRDLGGYNEQFF
V gene: TRBV14; J gene: TRBJ2-7; D gene: NA; clone size: few; CDR3 DNA: TGTGCCAGCAGCCAAGATTTTTCTCCCTCCTACGAGCAGTACTTC; CDR3 protein: CASSQDFSPSYEQYF
V gene: TRBV5-1; J gene: TRBJ2-3; D gene: NA; clone size: few; CDR3 DNA: TGCGCCAGCAGCTTGGTGGTCGGGGCGGCCACAGATACGCAGTATTTT; CDR3 protein: CASSLVVGAATDTQYF
V gene: TRBV24-1; J gene: TRBJ2-1; D gene: NA; clone size: few; CDR3 DNA: TGTGCCACCAGTGAACACGACAGCTTCAATGAGCAGTTCTTC; CDR3 protein: CATSEHDSFNEQFF
V gene: TRBV5-1; J gene: TRBJ2-2; D gene: NA; clone size: once; CDR3 DNA: TGCGCCAGCAGCTTCAGAGCCAATAGGAACACCGGGGAGCTGTTTTTT; CDR3 protein: CASSFRANRNTGELFF